This T cell receptor (beta chain) was captured in a study of blood T cell repertoires in COVID-19. As for the study in general: Samples representing acute and convalescent COVID-19 were sourced from the United States, Italy and Spain.

Per the authors' pipeline: Reference gene primer amplification in the assay estimated nucleated cell counts. TCRdb keeps only in-frame clones here, not all; method: immunoSEQ multiplex PCR. V, J and clone size are taken as reported in that table, and D and trimming were inferred from the DNA itself. The sample has 300,000 or so clones, approximately 85% seen once; the top ten hold 1.6%. The V gene lost 5 bases and the J gene lost 8 bases, with 18 bases spanning the gap. The V gene's germline CDR1 is LNHDA and CDR2 SQIVND (reference sequence). The CDR3 is made up of 15 amino acids. This TCR came from a woman in her forties or fifties with acute or convalescent COVID-19. The sample was peripheral blood. The V call is TRBV19, the J call TRBJ1-4; no clear D. CDR3 sequence reads: CASSSSEVLGEKLFF. The DNA of the CDR3 is TGTGCCAGTAGTTCATCTGAGGTTCTCGGGGAAAAACTGTTTTTT.